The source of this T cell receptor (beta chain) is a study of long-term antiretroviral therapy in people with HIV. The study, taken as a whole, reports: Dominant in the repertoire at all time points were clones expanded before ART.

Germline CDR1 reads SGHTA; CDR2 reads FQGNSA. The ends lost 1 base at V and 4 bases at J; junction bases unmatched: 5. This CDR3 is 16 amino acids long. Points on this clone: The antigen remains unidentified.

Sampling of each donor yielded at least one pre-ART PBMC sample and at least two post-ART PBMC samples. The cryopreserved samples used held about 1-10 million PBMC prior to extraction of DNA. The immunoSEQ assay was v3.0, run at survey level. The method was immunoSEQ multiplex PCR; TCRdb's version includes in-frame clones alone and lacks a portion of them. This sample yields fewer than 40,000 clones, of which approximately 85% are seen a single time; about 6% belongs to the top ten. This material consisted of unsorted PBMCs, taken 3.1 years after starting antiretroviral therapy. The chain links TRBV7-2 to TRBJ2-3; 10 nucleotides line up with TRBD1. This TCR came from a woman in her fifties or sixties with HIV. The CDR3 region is CASSLERTGGSDTQYF. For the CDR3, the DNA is TGTGCCAGCAGCTTAGAGCGGACAGGGGGGTCAGATACGCAGTATTTT.